There are a few counts of the clone carrying this T cell receptor beta chain. Researchers tagged individual cDNA molecules with unique molecular identifiers. MiXCR, applied by TCRdb to the 5' RACE reads, yields one record per CDR3 protein. The sample has approximately 57,000 distinct CDR3 sequences; under 15% are singletons. This record belongs to a study of early T cells in non-severe SARS-CoV-2 infection. The CDR3 has 15 amino acids. Germline loops: CDR1 MNHNY, CDR2 SVGAGI (reference sequence). The V segment lost 2 bases and the J segment 4 bases; nucleotides outside the gene matches: 6. The specimen sequenced was whole blood. This clonotype was obtained from an adult who was a healthcare worker with PCR-confirmed SARS-CoV-2 infection or an uninfected control (not recorded which). This chain joins TRBV6-6 and TRBJ1-2, with TRBD1 matching 8 bases. Here the CDR3 DNA reads TGTGCCAGCAGTTACGCGAGAGACAGGGGCTATGGCTACACCTTC. Translating it yields CASSYARDRGYGYTF.